This is a list of T cell receptor beta chains from one sample in a study of T-cell memory formation after mild COVID-19. Each CDR3 protein gets one entry after TCRdb re-called the 5' RACE reads with MiXCR. The repertoire holds about 160,000 distinct CDR3 sequences, with roughly 28% as singletons. The sequenced sample consisted of PBMCs or a T cell subset sorted from them (not recorded which). The receptors here all came from an adult woman who had mild COVID-19 (a few samples of this study predate the infection). Cell type and time point are not known. The CDR3 runs from the conserved cysteine through the conserved F or W. D genes are given only for firm matches. Clone size is stated in some rows and not others, as once, few, many or a class when expanded.

v_gene,d_gene,j_gene,abundance,CDR3nt,CDR3aa
TRBV11-2,TRBD2,TRBJ2-7,-,TGTGCCAGCAGCATCGGACTAGCAGCCATTTACGAGCAGTACTTC,CASSIGLAAIYEQYF
TRBV20-1,-,TRBJ2-2,-,TGCAGTGCTAGTTGGGGCGGGGAGCTGTTTTTT,CSASWGGELFF
TRBV11-2,TRBD2,TRBJ2-1,-,TGTGCCAGCAGCTTAGTAGCGGGGGGGTCCGCGAGGTACAATGAGCAGTTCTTC,CASSLVAGGSARYNEQFF
TRBV25-1,TRBD1,TRBJ2-4,-,TGTGCCAGCAGTGAATTGGGACAGGCGAAGGCCAAAAACATTCAGTACTTC,CASSELGQAKAKNIQYF
TRBV29-1,-,TRBJ2-2,few,TGCAGCGTTCCCGACAGCCGGAACACCGGGGAGCTGTTTTTT,CSVPDSRNTGELFF
TRBV7-3,-,TRBJ1-1,-,TGTGCCAGCAGTCCCGGGGGAGGGATGAACACTGAAGCTTTCTTT,CASSPGGGMNTEAFF
TRBV5-1,-,TRBJ2-3,few,TGCGCCAGCAGCTTGGGCCAGGGACGTGATACGCAGTATTTT,CASSLGQGRDTQYF
TRBV13,TRBD2,TRBJ2-7,-,TGTGCCAGCAGCTACGGGACTAGCGATTACGAGCAGTACTTC,CASSYGTSDYEQYF
TRBV4-3,TRBD2,TRBJ2-7,few,TGCGCCAGCAGCCAAGAAGCAGTCCTAGCGGGAGTGGGGACCTACGAGCAGTACTTC,CASSQEAVLAGVGTYEQYF
TRBV5-1,TRBD1,TRBJ2-2,-,TGCGCCAGCAGCTCTGCCGGACAGGGGAACACCGGGGAGCTGATTTTT,CASSSAGQGNTGELIF
TRBV7-8,-,TRBJ1-1,few,TGTGCCAGCAGCTTAAGGGTTGGGGAAGCTTTCTTT,CASSLRVGEAFF
TRBV12-3/TRBV12-4,TRBD2,TRBJ2-5,-,TGTGCCAGCAGTGGCCGACTAGCGGGAAGGCAGGCCCAGTACTTC,CASSGRLAGRQAQYF
TRBV2,-,TRBJ1-1,-,TGTGCCAGCAGTTACAGCAACACTGAAGCTTTCTTT,CASSYSNTEAFF
TRBV27,TRBD1,TRBJ2-5,-,TGTGCCAGCAGTTTCGGGACAGCCAAGTACCAAGAGACCCAGTACTTC,CASSFGTAKYQETQYF
TRBV5-1,-,TRBJ2-7,-,TGCGCCAGCAGCGCCGGCAGGGTATCCTACGAGCAGTACTTC,CASSAGRVSYEQYF
TRBV28,TRBD1,TRBJ2-5,-,TGTGCCAGCAGTGCAGGACAGGGTTTGGAGACCCAGTACTTC,CASSAGQGLETQYF
TRBV24-1,-,TRBJ1-4,-,TGTGCCACCAGTGGGGCGAAGGACAGCGCCTATGAAAAACTGTTTTTT,CATSGAKDSAYEKLFF
TRBV9,TRBD1,TRBJ2-2,-,TGTGCCAGCAGAGCGACAGGGGCGATGACCGGGGAGCTGTTTTTT,CASRATGAMTGELFF
TRBV11-2,-,TRBJ2-1,-,TGTGCCAGCAGCTCCCCGACTAGCTACAATGAGCAGTTCTTC,CASSSPTSYNEQFF
TRBV30,-,TRBJ1-2,-,TGTGCCTGGACCGTGGGACGGTTCTATGGCTACACCTTC,CAWTVGRFYGYTF
TRBV20-1,-,TRBJ1-1,few,TGCAGTGCTGTCGTCACTGAAGCTTTCTTT,CSAVVTEAFF
TRBV27,-,TRBJ2-7,few,TGTGCCAGCAGTTGGAAAGCCGAGAGCTCCTACGAGCAGTACTTC,CASSWKAESSYEQYF
TRBV7-9,-,TRBJ1-1,-,TGTGCCAGCAGCCCGCCGGGGTTTGGTACTGAAGCTTTCTTT,CASSPPGFGTEAFF
TRBV28,-,TRBJ2-1,few,TGTGCCAGCAGTTTACCTGGGGACAATGAGCAGTTCTTC,CASSLPGDNEQFF
TRBV5-1,-,TRBJ1-1,-,TGCGCCAGCAGCTTGCTGACGGGGGAGAACACTGAAGCTTTCTTT,CASSLLTGENTEAFF
TRBV7-2,-,TRBJ2-3,few,TGTGCCAGCAGCCCACAAGATACGCAGTATTTT,CASSPQDTQYF
TRBV7-9,-,TRBJ1-3,few,TGTGCCAGCAGCTTAGTGAGCTCTGGAAACACCATATATTTT,CASSLVSSGNTIYF
TRBV9,TRBD2,TRBJ2-7,-,TGTGCCAGCAGCCCTAGCGGGACTAGTTCGACCGAGCAGTACTTC,CASSPSGTSSTEQYF
TRBV29-1,-,TRBJ2-3,few,TGCAGCGTTGTTCCCCTCAACACAGATACGCAGTATTTT,CSVVPLNTDTQYF
TRBV24-1,-,TRBJ2-7,-,TGTGCCACCAGTGATGCCCCAGGGTACGAGCAGTACTTC,CATSDAPGYEQYF
TRBV4-2,-,TRBJ1-2,few,TGTGCCAGCAGCCCCGGGGTGTCTAACTATGGCTACACCTTC,CASSPGVSNYGYTF
TRBV5-6,TRBD2,TRBJ2-7,-,TGTGCCAGCAGCTTCCCCAGCGGGAGTATCCACGAGCAGTACTTC,CASSFPSGSIHEQYF
TRBV20-1,TRBD1,TRBJ2-1,-,TGCAGTGCTGGGGACAGGGTGTACAATGAGCAGTTCTTC,CSAGDRVYNEQFF
TRBV7-8,TRBD1,TRBJ1-2,-,TGTGCCAGCAGCTTAGACAGGGGGGCAGGCTACACCTTC,CASSLDRGAGYTF
TRBV11-1,-,TRBJ1-1,-,TGTGCCAGCAGCTTAGCCCGCATTGAAGCTTTCTTT,CASSLARIEAFF
TRBV15,TRBD1,TRBJ2-2,-,TGTGCCACCAGCAGGGACAGGGCGGCCGGGGAGCTGTTTTTT,CATSRDRAAGELFF
TRBV11-3,TRBD2,TRBJ2-2,-,TGTGCCAGCAGGGGACTAGGCGACACCGGGGAGCTGTTTTTT,CASRGLGDTGELFF
TRBV7-8,TRBD2,TRBJ2-3,-,TGTGCCAGCAGCTTAAGGTCGGCGGGAGGAGGAACAGATACGCAGTATTTT,CASSLRSAGGGTDTQYF
TRBV3-1,-,TRBJ2-4,-,TGTGCCAGCAGCCAAGCGGGAGCCAAAAACATTCAGTACTTC,CASSQAGAKNIQYF
TRBV4-3,-,TRBJ2-7,-,TGCGCCAGCAGCCAAGAGCCCCAGGGCTCTAACGAGCAGTACTTC,CASSQEPQGSNEQYF
TRBV27,-,TRBJ1-6,-,TGTGCCAGCAGTTTCGAGAGACCCAATAATTCACCCCTCCACTTT,CASSFERPNNSPLHF
TRBV24-1,TRBD2,TRBJ2-3,-,TGTGCCACCAGTTTAGCGGGGGGGCCAAGGGATACGCAGTATTTT,CATSLAGGPRDTQYF
TRBV7-7,-,TRBJ2-3,few,TGTGCTAGCAGCTTAGCGGTATTGCGGGTACGGGGGCAGTATTTT,CASSLAVLRVRGQYF
TRBV29-1,TRBD1,TRBJ2-7,few,TGCAGCGTCCCAGCACGGACAGGGGGTCCCTACGAGCAGTACTTC,CSVPARTGGPYEQYF
TRBV30,-,TRBJ2-5,many,TGTGCCTGGAGTGTACGACGGGGAGAGACCCAGTACTTC,CAWSVRRGETQYF
TRBV7-9,-,TRBJ2-4,few,TGTGCCAGCAGCTTAATAAGTGGGCCTCAAAACATTCAGTACTTC,CASSLISGPQNIQYF
TRBV6-5,-,TRBJ2-5,few,TGTGCCAGCAGTTACCCCGGGATGCAAGAGACCCAGTACTTC,CASSYPGMQETQYF
TRBV5-1,-,TRBJ2-5,-,TGCGCCAGCAGTGAGGATACAGACCAAGAGACCCAGTACTTC,CASSEDTDQETQYF
TRBV3-1,-,TRBJ1-2,-,TGTGCCAGCAGCCCGGGGCCCGGCGATGGCTACACCTTC,CASSPGPGDGYTF
TRBV19,-,TRBJ2-5,once,TGTGCCAGTAGTATAGGGGTACAGACCCAAGAGACCCAGTACTTC,CASSIGVQTQETQYF
TRBV4-3,-,TRBJ2-1,few,TGCGCCAGCAGCCAAGATCGGGGCCAGCATGAGCAGTTCTTC,CASSQDRGQHEQFF
TRBV5-1,-,TRBJ1-1,-,TGCGCCAGCAGCTTGGGCCTGAACACTGAAGCTTTCTTT,CASSLGLNTEAFF
TRBV4-1,-,TRBJ1-3,once,TGCGCCAGCAGCCGCTCCCGGGAGTACGGAAACACCATATATTTT,CASSRSREYGNTIYF
TRBV19,-,TRBJ1-5,-,TGTGCCAGTAGTATAGGGTCAGGGAGCAATCAGCCCCAGCATTTT,CASSIGSGSNQPQHF
TRBV7-3,-,TRBJ1-1,-,TGTGCCAGCAGCTTAATCCGAGGGTACGGCACTGAAGCTTTCTTT,CASSLIRGYGTEAFF
TRBV7-2,-,TRBJ2-5,-,TGTGCCAGCAGCTTAGCGCTGGCGTTACAAGAGACCCAGTACTTC,CASSLALALQETQYF
TRBV12-3/TRBV12-4,-,TRBJ2-1,few,TGTGCCAGCAGTCCGCGACCCAAAAATCTTGTCAGTGAGCAGTTCTTC,CASSPRPKNLVSEQFF
TRBV7-9,-,TRBJ2-1,many,TGTGCCAGCAGCCTACTCACAGGGTTCGGGGATGAGCAGTTCTTC,CASSLLTGFGDEQFF
TRBV2,-,TRBJ2-3,-,TGTGCCAGCAGTGAAGCAGTGCCGGGCAGGGAGACAGATACGCAGTATTTT,CASSEAVPGRETDTQYF
TRBV7-6,-,TRBJ2-7,few,TGTGCCAGCAGCCATTCCGGAAGCGGCCACGAGCAGTACTTC,CASSHSGSGHEQYF